Below are 25 T cell receptor beta chains sequenced from a single sample in a study of T cells after yellow fever vaccination. TCRdb re-called the 5' RACE reads with MiXCR, one entry per CDR3 protein. The table shows 200,000 to 300,000 distinct CDR3 sequences, with 10% to 15% occurring only once. The source material was CD4+ T cells sorted from PBMCs, sampled 45 days after the yellow fever booster vaccination. These receptors all come from a man aged 25-45 years who received the YFV17D yellow fever vaccine.

The rearrangement uses TRBV12-3 or TRBV12-4 and TRBJ1-5; no firm D call. Trimming removed 6 bases at V and 0 bases at J, with 15 bases between. This CDR3 is 16 amino acids long. CDR3 DNA sequence: TGTGCCAGCAGCCTCCAGCCCGGATATAGCAATCAGCCCCAGCATTTT. It yields the protein CASSLQPGYSNQPQHF.

The chain has TRBV29-1 and TRBJ2-1; D may match TRBD1 or TRBD2 (5 bases each). Germline V lookup: CDR1 SQVTM, CDR2 ANQGSEA. V shed 4 bases and J shed 5 bases, with 15 bases lying between them. This CDR3 contains 14 residues. The CDR3 DNA sequence: TGCAGCGTTGCCGCCGGGACCGTCGACAATGAGCAGTTCTTC. Its protein is CSVAAGTVDNEQFF.

The chain links TRBV11-2 to TRBJ1-1; D remains ambiguous. This CDR3 has 18 amino acids. The germline V gene has CDR1 SGHAT and CDR2 FQNNGV. Trimming took 2 bases from V and 0 from J, leaving 19 bases between them. The CDR3 DNA reads as TGTGCCAGCAGCTTACATCTCGGCAGGATCACGGTGAACACTGAAGCTTTCTTT. This gives the protein CASSLHLGRITVNTEAFF.

This clonotype was seen a few times. The chain joins TRBV20-1 to TRBJ2-2, with TRBD2 identical over 10 bases. The CDR3 consists of 16 residues. Germline CDR1 and CDR2: DFQATT and SNEGSKA (reference sequence). V dropped 1 base and J dropped 5; count of bases not matched to a gene: 7. CDR3 amino acids: CSARATSGARTGELFF. Here the CDR3 DNA reads TGCAGTGCTAGAGCAACTAGCGGGGCCAGGACCGGGGAGCTGTTTTTT.

V and J are TRBV4-3 and TRBJ2-1, with TRBD2 matching over 14 bases. J gave up 13 bases and V 1 base, and 12 bases lay outside the gene matches. The CDR3 spans 17 residues. Germline V gene sequence: CDR1 LGHNA, CDR2 YSLEER. CDR3 sequence (DNA): TGCGCCAGCAGCCAAGCAGGGACTAGCGGGAGTTCTTCTGTCCAGTTCTTC. This sequence encodes CASSQAGTSGSSSVQFF.

The V call is TRBV9, the J call TRBJ2-3, with TRBD1 matching over 8 bases. Losses at the gene ends were 4 bases for V and 7 bases for J; bases not matched to a gene: 14. Per germline, CDR1 SGDLS and CDR2 YYNGEE. The CDR3 is 16 residues long. The CDR3 region is CASSPTDRATSNTQYF. The CDR3 DNA reads TGTGCCAGCAGCCCGACGGACAGGGCCACCTCCAATACGCAGTATTTT.

In this sample, this clonotype turned up a few times. This chain connects TRBV20-1 to TRBJ1-4, with D hard to call. This CDR3 has 15 residues. V lost 6 bases to trimming and J lost 4 bases, with 18 bases between them. Germline loops: CDR1 DFQATT, CDR2 SNEGSKA (reference sequence). The CDR3 sequence is CSANRGGGINEKLFF. The CDR3 DNA reads as TGCAGTGCCAACAGAGGTGGAGGGATTAATGAAAAACTGTTTTTT.

The CDR3 loop reads CSVKGNTEAFF. The CDR3 bases are TGCAGCGTTAAGGGGAACACTGAAGCTTTCTTT. The chain is built from TRBV29-1 and TRBJ1-1; D unresolved. V dropped 5 bases and J dropped 1 base, with 5 bases sitting between them. The germline CDR1 and CDR2 sequences are SQVTM and ANQGSEA. The CDR3 sequence is 11 residues long. Looking up the rest from reference TRBV29-1 and TRBJ1-1 gives the full variable domain: SAVISQKPSRDICQRGTSLTIQCQVDSQVTMMFWYRQQPGQSLTLIATANQGSEATYESGFVIDKFPISRPNLTFSTLTVSNMSPEDSSIYLCSVKGNTEAFFGQGTRLTVV.

The V and J genes are TRBV29-1 and TRBJ2-1; D is possibly TRBD2 (5 bases). CDR3 length equals 13 residues. V was cut by 7 bases and J by 4 bases, with 14 bases left in between. In germline, CDR1 is SQVTM, CDR2 ANQGSEA. For the CDR3, the DNA is TGCAGCGCTAGGACTGGGCTATACAATGAGCAGTTCTTC. Amino acids: CSARTGLYNEQFF.

This clonotype was detected many times. V gene TRBV5-4 combines with J gene TRBJ2-1; 8 nucleotides line up with TRBD2. CDR3 size: 15 residues. Germline CDR1 reads SGHNT; CDR2 reads YYREEE (reference sequence). V was clipped by 4 bases and J by 2 bases; unmatched bases: 5. CDR3 residues: CASSAGTSPYNEQFF. The CDR3 region has the DNA TGTGCCAGCAGCGCCGGGACTAGTCCCTACAATGAGCAGTTCTTC.

This clonotype was recorded at least ten times. The V and J genes are TRBV4-2 and TRBJ2-3; perhaps TRBD2 as D (6 bases). The ends were cut back, 4 bases at V and 5 bases at J, with 7 bases in the middle. Looked up from germline, CDR1 is LGHNA and CDR2 is YNFKEQ. The CDR3 covers 12 residues. Here the CDR3 DNA reads TGTGCCAGCAGCCCGGAGGGAGATACGCAGTATTTT. This translates into CASSPEGDTQYF.

This clonotype has a handful of counts. The CDR3 bases are TGCGCCAGCAGTGAGATCGGCGGTGGAAACACCATATATTTT. It codes for CASSEIGGGNTIYF. The chain links TRBV10-2 to TRBJ1-3; D gene ambiguous. V was shortened by 2 bases and J by 3 bases, with 8 bases between the two germline ends. Germline V CDR1 and CDR2: WSHSY, SAAADI. The CDR3 length is 14 residues.

J is TRBJ1-1 and V is TRBV6-5; unclear D gene. This CDR3 has 15 amino acids. Germline-derived CDR1 and CDR2 are MNHEY and SVGAGI. With 2 bases removed from V and 1 base from J, the gap between germline ends came to 11 bases. As DNA, the CDR3 is TGTGCCAGCAGTTACCCAGCCGGACCGAACACTGAAGCTTTCTTT. Its protein product is CASSYPAGPNTEAFF.

This clonotype showed up just a few times. The chain uses TRBV12-3 or TRBV12-4 and TRBJ2-3; D uncertain. The V gene lost 3 bases and the J gene lost 4 bases, with 8 bases spanning the gap. The CDR3 sequence is 13 residues long. The CDR3 nucleotides read TGTGCCAGCAGTTTTCTCAGTTCAGATACGCAGTATTTT. It translates to CASSFLSSDTQYF.

In its sample, this clonotype was seen many times. This chain connects TRBV3-1 to TRBJ1-2, with 10 nucleotides matching TRBD1. The CDR3 is made up of 15 amino acids. V shed 5 bases and J 4 bases; nucleotides not matched to a gene: 7. The germline gives CDR1 LGHDT, CDR2 YNNKEL (reference sequence). CDR3 coding DNA: TGTGCCAGCAGCACACGGACAGGGGGAATCTATGGCTACACCTTC. It is translated as CASSTRTGGIYGYTF.

Only a few counts were recorded for this clonotype. The gene calls are TRBV7-9 and TRBJ2-1; 8 positions agree with TRBD1. This CDR3 has 16 amino acids. The V and J ends lost 5 bases and 4 bases, in that order; junction bases with no gene match: 10. The germline V gene encodes CDR1 SEHNR and CDR2 FQNEAQ (reference sequence). CDR3 region: CASSRGRGLPYNEQFF. CDR3 coding DNA: TGTGCCAGCAGCAGGGGCAGGGGGCTACCTTACAATGAGCAGTTCTTC.

Only a few counts were recorded for this clonotype. This rearrangement joins TRBV7-9 to TRBJ2-7, with TRBD2 matching 13 bases. Trimming cost V 5 bases and J 6 bases; bases outside gene matches: 4. Germline V gene sequence: CDR1 SEHNR, CDR2 FQNEAQ (reference sequence). CDR3 size: 14 residues. The CDR3 protein is CASSTGLAGTEQYF. CDR3 DNA sequence: TGTGCCAGCAGCACGGGACTAGCGGGAACCGAGCAGTACTTC.

This clonotype was picked up a small number of times. J is TRBJ2-5 and V is TRBV29-1, with unresolved D. This CDR3 contains 14 residues. The V gene's germline CDR1 is SQVTM and CDR2 ANQGSEA. V lost 4 bases to trimming and J lost 2 bases, with 14 bases between them. CDR3 sequence reads: CSVATRSTQETQYF. Written as DNA, the CDR3 is TGCAGCGTTGCTACGCGGTCCACACAAGAGACCCAGTACTTC.

The genes are TRBV20-1 and TRBJ2-3, with D perhaps matching TRBD2 (5 bases). CDR1 DFQATT and CDR2 SNEGSKA come from the germline V gene (reference sequence). This CDR3 has 14 residues. Trimming pared 3 bases from V and 2 bases from J, leaving 12 bases between. The CDR3: CSASPATTTDTQYF. CDR3 in DNA: TGCAGTGCTAGTCCAGCGACTACCACAGATACGCAGTATTTT.

This clonotype was seen repeatedly, ten times or more. The chain recombines TRBV20-1 with TRBJ2-3; D call uncertain. This CDR3 region has 12 residues. CDR1 DFQATT and CDR2 SNEGSKA come from the germline V gene (reference sequence). V lost 6 bases, J lost 9 bases, and 16 bases lay in between. In DNA, the CDR3 is TGCAGTGCCCCCGACTGGCAAGGGACGCAGTATTTT. It translates to CSAPDWQGTQYF.

The rearrangement links TRBV10-1 to TRBJ2-7, with TRBD2 matching over 8 bases. Looked up from germline, CDR1 is WNHNN and CDR2 is SYGVQD (reference sequence). V dropped 6 bases and J dropped 3; count of bases not matched to a gene: 10. The CDR3 consists of 15 residues. The CDR3 DNA is TGCGCCAGCAGCGAAAAAGGTGCGGGAGGCTACGAGCAGTACTTC. Its protein product is CASSEKGAGGYEQYF.

The gene calls are TRBV7-6 and TRBJ2-2; a possible D gene is TRBD2 (5 bases). Germline values: CDR1 SGHVS, CDR2 FNYEAQ. The length of the CDR3 is 15 residues. V lost 9 bases and J lost 1, with 15 bases in between. For the CDR3, the DNA is TGTGCCAGGATGATTGGTAGCGAGAACACCGGGGAGCTGTTTTTT. This translates into CARMIGSENTGELFF.

This clonotype was counted only a few times. The V gene is TRBV20-1, the J gene TRBJ2-3, with TRBD2 matching over 12 bases. Germline V gene lookup returns CDR1 DFQATT and CDR2 SNEGSKA (reference sequence). Trimming took 1 base from V and 2 from J; bases not matched to a gene: 1. The CDR3 runs 15 residues. The CDR3 is CSARGTSGNTDTQYF. The CDR3 DNA sequence: TGCAGTGCTAGAGGGACTAGCGGGAACACAGATACGCAGTATTTT.

This clonotype was recorded at least ten times. The junction differs from germline at one of its ends, possibly a read error. The rearrangement joins TRBV7-7 to TRBJ2-1; 8 positions match TRBD2. The CDR3 contains 15 residues. The germline V gene has CDR1 SSHAT and CDR2 FNYEAQ (reference sequence). CDR3 nucleotide sequence: TGTGCTAGCAGCCCGCTAGCGGGTGCCTACAATGAGCAGTTCTTC. Amino acid sequence: CASSPLAGAYNEQFF.

This clonotype turned up a few times. The chain carries TRBV3-1 and TRBJ1-2, with D hard to call. The CDR3 loop spans 14 amino acids. Germline CDR1 reads LGHDT; CDR2 reads YNNKEL (reference sequence). V dropped 0 bases and J dropped 8 bases, with 13 bases sitting between them. The CDR3 region has the DNA TGTGCCAGCAGCCAAGACCAAGTGGATTGGGGCTACACCTTC. Translated, it gives CASSQDQVDWGYTF.